The 26 T cell receptor beta chains below come from one sample, sequenced in a study of control samples from healthy donors and cancer patients. Some clones are missing from TCRdb's copy, which holds only in-frame ones; the method was immunoSEQ multiplex PCR. Found here are a few hundred thousand clones, approximately 92% of them singletons; the top ten hold 5.5% to 8%. The sequenced material came from PBMCs. These receptor sequences come from a man aged 35 to 55 with head and neck cancer.

J is TRBJ2-1 and V is TRBV9; 9 nucleotides agree with TRBD1. CDR1 is SGDLS, CDR2 YYNGEE, per germline. This CDR3 has 16 amino acids. V shed 3 bases, J shed 1 base, and the junction held 5 bases outside the gene matches. This chain's CDR3 is CASSATGGLSYNEQFF. The CDR3 coding sequence is TGTGCCAGCAGCGCGACAGGGGGTTTGTCCTACAATGAGCAGTTCTTC. The entire variable domain, with the rest obtained from reference TRBV9 and TRBJ2-1, is as follows: DSGVTQTPKHLITATGQRVTLRCSPRSGDLSVYWYQQSLDQGLQFLIQYYNGEERAKGNILERFSAQQFPDLHSELNLSSLELGDSALYFCASSATGGLSYNEQFFGPGTRLTVL.

The chain joins TRBV19 to TRBJ2-2; TRBD1 agrees at 12 bases. The CDR3 spans 18 residues. J gave up 3 bases and V 2 bases, and 7 bases lay outside the gene matches. Germline V gene sequence: CDR1 LNHDA, CDR2 SQIVND (reference sequence). CDR3 amino acids: CASSIRPGQGAHTGELFF. The CDR3 DNA reads TGTGCCAGTAGTATACGTCCGGGACAGGGGGCTCACACCGGGGAGCTGTTTTTT.

This clone was observed a single time. The chain carries TRBV19 and TRBJ2-1; TRBD2 matches at 10 bases. The length of the CDR3 is 16 residues. In germline, CDR1 is LNHDA, CDR2 SQIVND (reference sequence). The J segment lost 4 bases and the V segment lost 3 bases, leaving 6 bases of the junction unmatched. The CDR3 coding sequence is TGTGCCAGTAGTATCCTAGCGGGAGAACCTTACAATGAGCAGTTCTTC. It translates to CASSILAGEPYNEQFF.

The chain has TRBV24-1 and TRBJ2-1; D is possibly TRBD1 (6 bases). V was pared by 3 bases and J by 7 bases, with 18 bases between. The germline gives CDR1 KGHDR, CDR2 SFDVKD. The CDR3 sequence is 16 residues long. DNA of the CDR3: TGTGCCACCAGTGATGTTACAGGGAGCAGAAGGAATGAGCAGTTCTTC. Its translation: CATSDVTGSRRNEQFF.

The chain employs TRBV7-2 and TRBJ1-1; D unresolved. Germline V CDR1 and CDR2: SGHTA, FQGNSA. Trimming took off 3 bases at V and 1 base at J, with 6 bases between the two ends. This CDR3 region has 13 residues. The CDR3 reads CASSFSGNTEAFF. The CDR3 region has the DNA TGTGCCAGCAGCTTTTCAGGGAACACTGAAGCTTTCTTT.

The chain employs TRBV7-2 and TRBJ2-1, with a tentative D call TRBD1 (5 bases). V lost 3 bases and J 6 bases, leaving 9 bases between the germline ends. From germline, CDR1 is SGHTA and CDR2 FQGNSA. The length of the CDR3 is 13 residues. The CDR3: CASSFWQGNEQFF. CDR3 DNA: TGTGCCAGCAGCTTTTGGCAGGGCAATGAGCAGTTCTTC.

This chain connects TRBV7-8 to TRBJ2-2; D is undetermined. The ends were cut back, 7 bases at V and 6 bases at J, with 9 bases in the middle. Germline CDR1 reads SGHVS; CDR2 reads FQNEAQ. CDR3 length: 12 residues. The CDR3: CASIGSPGELFF. CDR3 sequence (DNA): TGTGCCAGCATAGGTTCGCCCGGGGAGCTGTTTTTT.

V usage is TRBV30 and J usage is TRBJ2-7, with 13 nucleotides matching TRBD2. Germline CDR1 is GTSNPN and CDR2 is SVGIG (reference sequence). The length of the CDR3 is 14 residues. V shed 5 bases and J 2 bases; nucleotides not matched to a gene: 3. CDR3 sequence (DNA): TGTGCCTGGGGCGGACTAGCGGGGGCCTACGAGCAGTACTTC. Its protein is CAWGGLAGAYEQYF. The full variable domain, completed using reference TRBV30 and TRBJ2-7, is SQTIHQWPATLVQPVGSPLSLECTVEGTSNPNLYWYRQAAGRGLQLLFYSVGIGQISSEVPQNLSASRPQDRQFILSSKKLLLSDSGFYLCAWGGLAGAYEQYFGPGTRLTVT.

This clone was counted a few times. The chain joins TRBV10-3 to TRBJ2-3, with 7 bases matching TRBD2. This CDR3 has 15 residues. The V gene end was trimmed by 4 bases and the J gene end by 4 bases; junction bases not matched to a gene: 8. Germline CDR1 reads ENHRY; CDR2 reads SYGVKD. CDR3 bases: TGTGCCATCAGTGTTGAGAGGACTAGAGCAGATACGCAGTATTTT. It translates to CAISVERTRADTQYF.

The V gene is TRBV19, the J gene TRBJ2-7, with TRBD1 matching 8 bases. This CDR3 has 14 amino acids. Germline V lookup: CDR1 LNHDA, CDR2 SQIVND (reference sequence). After removal of 5 bases from V and 2 bases from J, the junction contained 5 bases not matched to a gene. The CDR3 is CASSPGQVTYEQYF. The CDR3 nucleotides are TGTGCCAGTAGTCCGGGACAGGTAACCTACGAGCAGTACTTC.

The J gene is TRBJ1-1, the V gene TRBV7-3; tentatively, D is TRBD1 (5 bases). Germline V gene lookup returns CDR1 SGHTA and CDR2 FQGTGA. The CDR3 spans 13 residues. V was cut by 6 bases and J by 0 bases, with 8 bases left in between. CDR3 amino acids: CASRTDVNTEAFF. The CDR3 DNA reads as TGTGCCAGCAGGACAGACGTGAACACTGAAGCTTTCTTT.

The chain is built from TRBV5-1 and TRBJ2-7; TRBD1 agrees at 9 bases. Germline assignment: CDR1 SGHRS and CDR2 YFSETQ. The CDR3 spans 14 residues. With 4 bases clipped from V and 4 bases from J, the junction kept 6 bases outside the gene matches. CDR3 amino acids: CASSRDREKYEQYF. The CDR3 DNA is TGCGCCAGCAGCCGGGACAGGGAGAAATACGAGCAGTACTTC. The full variable domain, its missing parts supplied by reference TRBV5-1 and TRBJ2-7, is KAGVTQTPRYLIKTRGQQVTLSCSPISGHRSVSWYQQTPGQGLQFLFEYFSETQRNKGNFPGRFSGRQFSNSRSEMNVSTLELGDSALYLCASSRDREKYEQYFGPGTRLTVT.

The CDR3 spells CAWSGLMDSPNQPQHF. In DNA, the CDR3 is TGTGCCTGGAGTGGACTAATGGACAGTCCCAATCAGCCCCAGCATTTT. This chain connects TRBV30 to TRBJ1-5; possible D gene TRBD1, 6 bases. Deletions cut 1 base from V and 3 bases from J, with 16 bases between. The CDR3 length is 16 residues. From germline, CDR1 is GTSNPN and CDR2 SVGIG (reference sequence). The complete variable domain, with remaining parts taken from reference TRBV30 and TRBJ1-5, reads SQTIHQWPATLVQPVGSPLSLECTVEGTSNPNLYWYRQAAGRGLQLLFYSVGIGQISSEVPQNLSASRPQDRQFILSSKKLLLSDSGFYLCAWSGLMDSPNQPQHFGDGTRLSIL.

The chain combines TRBV7-3 with TRBJ1-1; D gene unclear. The CDR3 consists of 16 residues. V dropped 2 bases and J dropped 4 bases, with 17 bases sitting between them. Germline V CDR1 and CDR2: SGHTA, FQGTGA. The CDR3 bases are TGTGCCAGCAGCTTATCTCCAGCTCTAGAGGTCACTGAAGCTTTCTTT. This gives the protein CASSLSPALEVTEAFF. Looking up the rest from reference TRBV7-3 and TRBJ1-1 gives the full variable domain: GAGVSQTPSNKVTEKGKYVELRCDPISGHTALYWYRQSLGQGPEFLIYFQGTGAADDSGLPNDRFFAVRPEGSVSTLKIQRTERGDSAVYLCASSLSPALEVTEAFFGQGTRLTVV.

This clone occurred a few times. The chain uses TRBV21-1 and TRBJ1-1. TRBV21-1 is noted as a pseudogene. This CDR3 contains 16 residues. For the CDR3, the DNA is TGTGCCAGCAGCAAATGCGTTCGGGGGGCGGACACTGAAGCTTTCTTT. It is translated as CASSKCVRGADTEAFF.

In this sample, this clone turned up a few times. This sequence joins TRBV6-2 or TRBV6-3 and TRBJ2-3; perhaps TRBD2 as D (7 bases). V was cut by 5 bases and J by 2 bases, with 17 bases left in between. The CDR3 totals 16 residues. Germline V lookup: CDR1 MNHEY, CDR2 SVGEGT. The CDR3, as DNA: TGTGCCAGCAGTACCCAGGGGAGGGGTTACACAGATACGCAGTATTTT. Its translation is CASSTQGRGYTDTQYF.

The V gene is TRBV18, the J gene TRBJ2-2; D unclear. CDR3 size: 13 residues. Germline V lookup: CDR1 KGHSH, CDR2 LQKENI. The V gene lost 4 bases and the J gene lost 3 bases, with 6 bases spanning the gap. As DNA, the CDR3 is TGTGCCAGCTCACAGCAAGACACCGGGGAGCTGTTTTTT. It codes for CASSQQDTGELFF.

This clone was observed a single time. This chain uses TRBV5-1 with TRBJ2-5; D may be TRBD1 (5 bases). With 4 bases removed from V and 1 base from J, the gap between germline ends came to 11 bases. The CDR3 totals 14 residues. Germline lookup yields CDR1 SGHRS and CDR2 YFSETQ. CDR3 coding DNA: TGCGCCAGCAGCGGTCAGGGCCCCCAAGAGACCCAGTACTTC. Residues: CASSGQGPQETQYF.

V gene TRBV7-3 combines with J gene TRBJ1-1, with D unresolved. Germline CDR1 SGHTA, CDR2 FQGTGA. V was shortened by 4 bases and J by 5 bases, with 14 bases between the two germline ends. This CDR3 spans 14 amino acids. CDR3 in DNA: TGTGCCAGCAGCTCGTGGGCCCTGGGAACTGAAGCTTTCTTT. Encoded protein: CASSSWALGTEAFF.

The chain links TRBV6-1 to TRBJ1-4; D is uncertain. Germline V gene lookup returns CDR1 MNHNS and CDR2 SASEGT. V lost 2 bases, J lost 0 bases, and 7 bases lay in between. CDR3 length: 15 residues. This CDR3 is CASSEIVATNEKLFF. CDR3 coding DNA: TGTGCCAGCAGTGAAATAGTTGCAACTAATGAAAAACTGTTTTTT.

The chain couples TRBV10-1 to TRBJ1-5; TRBD1 agrees at 9 bases. The CDR3 runs to 13 residues. V lost 6 bases, J lost 6 bases, and 3 bases stayed unmatched. Germline V CDR1 and CDR2: WNHNN, SYGVQD (reference sequence). CDR3 DNA: TGCGCCAGCAGCACAGGGGGCGGTCAGCCCCAGCATTTT. Translation: CASSTGGGQPQHF.

The V and J genes are TRBV6-2 or TRBV6-3 and TRBJ2-5; D is unresolved. The CDR3 has 16 residues. Per germline, CDR1 MNHEY and CDR2 SVGEGT. Trimming pared 4 bases from V and 1 base from J, leaving 16 bases between. The CDR3 is CASSLVAGLPQETQYF. Written as DNA, the CDR3 is TGTGCCAGCAGTTTAGTCGCAGGCCTCCCCCAAGAGACCCAGTACTTC.

This chain joins TRBV10-1 and TRBJ2-3; D is possibly TRBD2 (5 bases). V was clipped by 2 bases and J by 0 bases, with 9 bases between them. From germline, CDR1 is WNHNN and CDR2 SYGVQD (reference sequence). CDR3 length: 15 amino acids. The CDR3 DNA sequence: TGCGCCAGCAGTGAGGACGGCGGGAGCACAGATACGCAGTATTTT. This gives the protein CASSEDGGSTDTQYF.

J is TRBJ2-1 and V is TRBV6-4; D possibly uses TRBD1 or TRBD2 (7 bases each). V dropped 6 bases and J dropped 9 bases, with 18 bases sitting between them. Germline V gene lookup returns CDR1 MRHNA and CDR2 SNTAGT. The length of the CDR3 is 14 residues. CDR3 amino acids: CASSPVGGGGEQFF. The CDR3 DNA is TGTGCCAGCAGCCCCGTGGGAGGGGGCGGTGAGCAGTTCTTC.

V and J are TRBV19 and TRBJ2-2, with 7 positions matching TRBD2. The CDR3 is 14 residues long. The V gene end was trimmed by 3 bases and the J gene end by 5 bases; junction bases not matched to a gene: 3. In germline, CDR1 is LNHDA, CDR2 SQIVND (reference sequence). CDR3 nucleotides: TGTGCCAGTAGTATGGGGGGAGGGACCGGGGAGCTGTTTTTT. As protein: CASSMGGGTGELFF.

The chain carries TRBV6-5 and TRBJ2-7; TRBD1 agrees at 9 bases. Trimming cost V 7 bases and J 1 base; bases outside gene matches: 5. The length of the CDR3 is 14 residues. CDR1 is MNHEY and CDR2 is SVGAGI in the germline V gene. CDR3: CASTRDRASYEQYF. DNA for the CDR3: TGTGCCAGCACCCGGGACAGGGCTTCCTACGAGCAGTACTTC.